The rows below give T cell receptor beta chains drawn from one sample of a study of cytomegalovirus exposure and HLA in healthy donors. The table came from immunoSEQ multiplex PCR; TCRdb's copy has only in-frame clones and leaves some out. The table includes about 52,000 clones, over 60% detected once. Specimen: PBMCs. The source of these receptors is a woman aged 50 to 65 in good health and CMV-seronegative. The CDR3 runs from the conserved cysteine through the conserved F or W. The D gene is left open where the match is weak. Where a row states a size, it is once, few, many or the class of an expanded clone; other rows omit it.

TRBJ1-1,-,few,TRBV7-8,CASSLTENTEAFF,TGTGCCAGCAGCTTAACAGAAAACACTGAAGCTTTCTTT
TRBJ1-2,TRBD1,-,TRBV7-2,CASSTGEEANYGYTF,TGTGCCAGCAGCACAGGGGAAGAGGCTAACTATGGCTACACCTTC
TRBJ1-4,-,-,TRBV2,CASRYEEKLFF,TGTGCCAGCAGATATGAGGAAAAACTGTTTTTT
TRBJ1-5,-,-,TRBV5-1,CASSLGPQGADQPQHF,TGCGCCAGCAGCTTGGGCCCCCAGGGCGCGGATCAGCCCCAGCATTTT
TRBJ2-7,TRBD1,-,TRBV19,CASIGTDDYEQYF,TGTGCCAGTATCGGGACAGACGACTACGAGCAGTACTTC
TRBJ2-1,-,-,TRBV19,CASSIEEKRRHNEQFF,TGTGCCAGTAGTATAGAAGAGAAAAGGAGGCACAATGAGCAGTTCTTC
TRBJ1-1,-,-,TRBV18,CASSPTVESEAFF,TGTGCCAGCTCACCTACAGTGGAAAGTGAAGCTTTCTTT
TRBJ2-7,-,-,TRBV29-1,CSVRQGLREQYF,TGCAGCGTGCGGCAGGGGCTCCGCGAGCAGTACTTC
TRBJ2-7,TRBD2,few,TRBV28,CASSSKRGSPYEQYF,TGTGCCAGCAGTTCCAAGCGGGGGTCACCCTACGAGCAGTACTTC
TRBJ1-5,TRBD1,-,TRBV7-6,CASSRNRGEIPQHF,TGTGCCAGCAGCCGAAACAGGGGCGAGATTCCCCAGCATTTT
TRBJ1-5,-,-,TRBV5-1,CASSLGLGLKPQHF,TGCGCCAGCAGCTTGGGCCTGGGGCTCAAGCCCCAGCATTTT
TRBJ2-2,TRBD1,-,TRBV28,CASSSRDRVTGELFF,TGTGCCAGCAGTTCCCGGGACAGGGTCACCGGGGAGCTGTTTTTT
TRBJ2-7,TRBD1,-,TRBV28,CASRLGQNYEQYF,TGTGCCAGCAGACTGGGACAGAACTACGAGCAGTACTTC
TRBJ1-4,-,few,TRBV29-1,CSVQGENEKLFF,TGCAGCGTTCAAGGGGAGAATGAAAAACTGTTTTTT
TRBJ1-1,-,-,TRBV7-2,CASSTQGRTEAFF,TGTGCCAGCAGCACACAGGGTAGGACTGAAGCTTTCTTT